This T cell receptor beta chain was recorded in a study of patients and donors after allogeneic stem cell transplantation. MiXCR was run by TCRdb on the RT-PCR reads, yielding one entry per CDR3 protein. The sample includes about a million distinct CDR3 sequences, more than 15% of them seen just once. The receptor was derived from a human donor who was either an allogeneic HSCT recipient or a stem cell or donor lymphocyte infusion donor (not recorded which). It is not recorded whose cells these are; they may come from a transplant donor. Material for sequencing was blood, either unsorted or a sorted T cell fraction (not recorded which).

CDR3 residues: CATSSATSGRFSNEQFF. The CDR3 nucleotides are TGTGCCACCAGCAGTGCCACTAGCGGGAGGTTTTCCAATGAGCAGTTCTTC. The rearrangement uses TRBV15 and TRBJ2-1; 12 nucleotides line up with TRBD2. Germline CDR1 is LNHNV and CDR2 is YYDKDF (reference sequence). This CDR3 has 17 amino acids. With V trimmed by 3 bases and J by 6 bases, 9 bases remained unmatched.